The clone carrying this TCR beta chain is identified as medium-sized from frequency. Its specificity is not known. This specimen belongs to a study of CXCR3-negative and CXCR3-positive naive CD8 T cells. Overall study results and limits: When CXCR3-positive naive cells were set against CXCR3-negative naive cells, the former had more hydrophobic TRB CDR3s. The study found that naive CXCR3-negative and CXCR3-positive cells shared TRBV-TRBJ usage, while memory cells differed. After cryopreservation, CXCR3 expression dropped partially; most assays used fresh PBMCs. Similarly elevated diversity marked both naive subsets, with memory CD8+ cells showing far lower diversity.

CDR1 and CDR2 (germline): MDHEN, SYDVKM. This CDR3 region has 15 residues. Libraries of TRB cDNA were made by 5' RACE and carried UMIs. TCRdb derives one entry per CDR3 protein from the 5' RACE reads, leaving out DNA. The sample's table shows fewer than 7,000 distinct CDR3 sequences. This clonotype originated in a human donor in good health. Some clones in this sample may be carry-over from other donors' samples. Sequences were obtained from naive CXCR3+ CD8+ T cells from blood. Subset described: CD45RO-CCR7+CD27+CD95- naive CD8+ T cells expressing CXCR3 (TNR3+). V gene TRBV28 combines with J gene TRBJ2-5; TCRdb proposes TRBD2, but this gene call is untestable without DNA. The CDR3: CASSLTSGSQETQYF. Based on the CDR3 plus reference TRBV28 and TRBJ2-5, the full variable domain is DVKVTQSSRYLVKRTGEKVFLECVQDMDHENMFWYRQDPGLGLRLIYFSYDVKMKEKGDIPEGYSVSREKKERFSLILESASTNQTSMYLCASSLTSGSQETQYFGPGTRLLVL.